What follows are 21 T cell receptor beta chains derived from one specimen sequenced in a study of blood T cell repertoires in COVID-19. The protocol was immunoSEQ multiplex PCR, while the TCRdb copy is restricted to in-frame clones and leaves out a portion. The profile covers approximately 190,000 clones, with roughly 86% appearing a single time and 5.1% taken by the ten largest. Material: peripheral blood. These receptors all come from a woman between 65 and 79 years old with active or convalescent COVID-19.

The V gene is TRBV7-6, the J gene TRBJ1-4, with D unresolved. V dropped 3 bases and J dropped 1 base, with 15 bases sitting between them. This CDR3 comprises 17 residues. The germline V gene has CDR1 SGHVS and CDR2 FNYEAQ. In DNA form, the CDR3 reads TGTGCCAGCAGCTTTCAATCCTCTACTCTAACTAATGAAAAACTGTTTTTT. Its translation: CASSFQSSTLTNEKLFF. The whole variable domain, filled in from reference TRBV7-6 and TRBJ1-4, reads GAGVSQSPRYKVTKRGQDVALRCDPISGHVSLYWYRQALGQGPEFLTYFNYEAQQDKSGLPNDRFSAERPEGSISTLTIQRTEQRDSAMYRCASSFQSSTLTNEKLFFGSGTQLSVL.

The rearrangement links TRBV24-1 to TRBJ2-7; 9 nucleotides line up with TRBD1. V lost 9 bases to trimming and J lost 3 bases; unmatched junction nucleotides: 5. The CDR3 totals 13 residues. The germline CDR1 and CDR2 sequences are KGHDR and SFDVKD. CDR3: CATATGQGYEQYF. The CDR3 DNA reads as TGTGCCACCGCGACGGGACAGGGCTACGAGCAGTACTTC.

The sample holds a few counts of this clone. This chain joins TRBV7-8 and TRBJ2-7; the match to TRBD1 covers 12 bases. The V gene end was trimmed by 4 bases and the J gene end by 2 bases; junction bases not matched to a gene: 3. The CDR3 runs 15 residues. In germline, CDR1 is SGHVS, CDR2 FQNEAQ. The chain's CDR3 is CASSSRDRGPYEQYF. CDR3 sequence (DNA): TGTGCCAGCAGCTCCCGGGACAGGGGGCCCTACGAGCAGTACTTC. The variable domain in full, with the rest retrieved from reference TRBV7-8 and TRBJ2-7, is GAGVSQSPRYKVAKRGQDVALRCDPISGHVSLFWYQQALGQGPEFLTYFQNEAQLDKSGLPSDRFFAERPEGSVSTLKIQRTQQEDSAVYLCASSSRDRGPYEQYFGPGTRLTVT.

The chain uses TRBV7-8 and TRBJ1-5; D ambiguous. Trimming took 1 base from V and 7 from J, leaving 14 bases between them. Germline V lookup: CDR1 SGHVS, CDR2 FQNEAQ. The CDR3 consists of 15 residues. CDR3: CASSLEPVARQPQHF. The CDR3 nucleotides read TGTGCCAGCAGCTTAGAGCCCGTTGCGAGACAGCCCCAGCATTTT.

The genes are TRBV19 and TRBJ2-7, with 8 bases that match TRBD1. Trimming at V came to 5 bases and at J to 1 base, leaving 7 bases not matched to a gene. Looked up from germline, CDR1 is LNHDA and CDR2 is SQIVND (reference sequence). This CDR3 contains 15 residues. This chain's CDR3 is CASSPDRVGSYEQYF. CDR3 coding DNA: TGTGCCAGTAGTCCGGACAGGGTGGGATCCTACGAGCAGTACTTC.

The chain links TRBV9 to TRBJ2-3, with unresolved D. Germline V gene lookup returns CDR1 SGDLS and CDR2 YYNGEE. V lost 4 bases to trimming and J lost 4 bases, with 7 bases between them. This CDR3 has 12 residues. The CDR3 coding sequence is TGTGCCAGCAGCCCCCCGGCAGATACGCAGTATTTT. Protein sequence: CASSPPADTQYF.

The rearrangement links TRBV19 to TRBJ1-2, with a possible D match to TRBD1 (5 bases). V was clipped by 3 bases and J by 4 bases, with 18 bases between them. The CDR3 has 16 amino acids. Germline CDR1 LNHDA, CDR2 SQIVND (reference sequence). CDR3 residues: CASSMGTVAQGYGYTF. In nucleotides, the CDR3 is TGTGCCAGTAGTATGGGGACTGTTGCCCAGGGCTATGGCTACACCTTC.

This chain connects TRBV7-2 to TRBJ2-2, with a weak D call TRBD2 (6 bases). This CDR3 spans 14 amino acids. Trimming stripped 8 bases from V and 3 bases from J, with 13 bases between. Germline assignment: CDR1 SGHTA and CDR2 FQGNSA. CDR3 loop: CASGRTSYTGELFF. The CDR3 nucleotides are TGTGCCAGCGGGAGGACAAGCTACACCGGGGAGCTGTTTTTT.

This clone has only one observation. The V call is TRBV7-2, the J call TRBJ2-1; 8 bases fit TRBD1. CDR1 and CDR2 (germline): SGHTA, FQGNSA. CDR3 length: 15 amino acids. V shed 4 bases and J 3 bases; nucleotides not matched to a gene: 5. CDR3 in amino acids: CASSSRDRSYNEQFF. CDR3 in DNA: TGTGCCAGCAGCTCCCGGGACAGGAGCTACAATGAGCAGTTCTTC. Combining the CDR3 with reference TRBV7-2 and TRBJ2-1 gives the whole variable domain GAGVSQSPSNKVTEKGKDVELRCDPISGHTALYWYRQSLGQGLEFLIYFQGNSAPDKSGLPSDRFSAERTGGSVSTLTIQRTQQEDSAVYLCASSSRDRSYNEQFFGPGTRLTVL.

The chain links TRBV4-1 to TRBJ2-7; a weak D match, TRBD1 (6 bases). Trimming took 1 base from V and 0 from J, leaving 10 bases between them. Germline lookup yields CDR1 MGHRA and CDR2 YSYEKL. The CDR3 has 15 residues. CDR3 coding DNA: TGCGCCAGCAGCCAAGTGGGGACAAGCTCCTACGAGCAGTACTTC. Residues: CASSQVGTSSYEQYF.

The chain recombines TRBV12-3 or TRBV12-4 with TRBJ1-2; no firm D call. The CDR3 has 12 amino acids. V lost 3 bases to trimming and J lost 5 bases, with 7 bases between them. In nucleotides, the CDR3 is TGTGCCAGCAGTTTCCGGACTTATGGCTACACCTTC. Protein product: CASSFRTYGYTF.

The rearrangement joins TRBV7-6 to TRBJ2-1, with D uncertain. V gave up 4 bases and J gave up 2 bases, with 12 bases separating them. CDR1 SGHVS and CDR2 FNYEAQ come from the germline V gene. This CDR3 region has 15 residues. The CDR3 loop is CASSSMSLTYNEQFF. The CDR3 nucleotides are TGTGCCAGCAGCTCGATGTCACTGACCTACAATGAGCAGTTCTTC.

The table lists this clone with a count of one. The chain combines TRBV6-1 with TRBJ2-5; D is unclear. Trimming cost V 0 bases and J 11 bases, with 10 bases left between them. Germline V gene data show CDR1 as MNHNS and CDR2 as SASEGT. CDR3 length equals 12 residues. The CDR3 coding sequence is TGTGCCAGCAGTGAAGCGCTCGGTCTTCAGTACTTC. Its translation: CASSEALGLQYF.

J is TRBJ2-2 and V is TRBV9; D may be TRBD1 (5 bases). The CDR3 is 14 amino acids. The V end was cut by 0 bases, the J end by 4 bases, with 7 bases between. The germline V gene encodes CDR1 SGDLS and CDR2 YYNGEE. Written as DNA, the CDR3 is TGTGCCAGCAGCGTAGAAGGGGTCACCGGGGAGCTGTTTTTT. This encodes CASSVEGVTGELFF.

A remark on this clone: Different DNA sequences within this sample yield the same CDR3. The rearrangement joins TRBV2 to TRBJ2-3, with TRBD2 identical over 7 bases. The junction had 1 base not matched to a gene; V was cut back by 1 base and J by 3 bases. Germline CDR1 SNHLY, CDR2 FYNNEI. The CDR3 has 14 amino acids. The DNA for the CDR3 is TGTGCCAGCAGTGAAGTGGGAGGGACAGATACGCAGTATTTT. Translated, it gives CASSEVGGTDTQYF. Drawing the rest from reference TRBV2 and TRBJ2-3, the complete variable domain is EPEVTQTPSHQVTQMGQEVILRCVPISNHLYFYWYRQILGQKVEFLVSFYNNEISEKSEIFDDQFSVERPDGSNFTLKIRSTKLEDSAMYFCASSEVGGTDTQYFGPGTRLTVL.

This clone came up once. The J gene is TRBJ2-1, the V gene TRBV5-1; a possible D gene is TRBD2 (6 bases). V lost 4 bases to trimming and J lost 3 bases, with 11 bases between them. This CDR3 is built from 14 residues. Germline V gives CDR1 SGHRS, CDR2 YFSETQ. The CDR3 bases are TGCGCCAGCAGCGAGGGTAGCGGCTACAATGAGCAGTTCTTC. It translates to CASSEGSGYNEQFF. Full variable domain (rest looked up from reference TRBV5-1 and TRBJ2-1): KAGVTQTPRYLIKTRGQQVTLSCSPISGHRSVSWYQQTPGQGLQFLFEYFSETQRNKGNFPGRFSGRQFSNSRSEMNVSTLELGDSALYLCASSEGSGYNEQFFGPGTRLTVL.

This clone was seen only once. The CDR3 nucleotides are TGTGCCACCAGCAGAGATCTCGGAGTCGCGGTACCTTTATTAGATACGCAGTATTTT. Protein: CATSRDLGVAVPLLDTQYF. The chain combines TRBV15 with TRBJ2-3; D is unresolved. The V end was cut by 0 bases, the J end by 5 bases, with 24 bases between. The CDR3 contains 19 residues. Germline lookup yields CDR1 LNHNV and CDR2 YYDKDF (reference sequence).

The chain joins TRBV4-1 to TRBJ2-3; TRBD2 agrees at 11 bases. The CDR3 runs to 16 residues. Germline CDR1 is MGHRA and CDR2 is YSYEKL. With 4 bases clipped from V and 3 bases from J, the junction kept 6 bases outside the gene matches. This chain's CDR3 is CASSLRLAGRTDTQYF. The CDR3 DNA sequence: TGCGCCAGCAGCCTTAGACTAGCGGGAAGAACAGATACGCAGTATTTT.

DNA for the CDR3: TGTGCCAGCAGCTTGGACTATGGGAACACTGAAGCTTTCTTT. It codes for CASSLDYGNTEAFF. The chain links TRBV5-4 to TRBJ1-1; D ambiguous. In germline, CDR1 is SGHNT, CDR2 YYREEE (reference sequence). CDR3 length: 14 amino acids. Trimming removed 0 bases at V and 1 base at J, with 7 bases between.

This clone was found once. The chain is built from TRBV5-8 and TRBJ2-5; D perhaps matches TRBD1 (6 bases). V was clipped by 4 bases and J by 2 bases, with 12 bases between them. Germline V gene sequence: CDR1 SGHTS, CDR2 YDEGEE. The CDR3 has 14 residues. In DNA form, the CDR3 reads TGTGCCAGCAGCCCTGAAGGGGGACAAGAGACCCAGTACTTC. Translating it yields CASSPEGGQETQYF. Supplemented by reference TRBV5-8 and TRBJ2-5, the full variable domain reads EAGVTQSPTHLIKTRGQQATLRCSPISGHTSVYWYQQALGLGLQFLLWYDEGEERNRGNFPPRFSGRQFPNYSSELNVNALELEDSALYLCASSPEGGQETQYFGPGTRLLVL.

The chain couples TRBV2 to TRBJ2-7, with 11 bases aligning to TRBD1. J was trimmed by 3 bases and V by 3 bases; bases with no gene match: 4. This CDR3 is 15 amino acids long. The germline CDR1 and CDR2 sequences are SNHLY and FYNNEI. CDR3 sequence: CASSEGTGGFYEQYF. Here the CDR3 DNA reads TGTGCCAGCAGTGAGGGGACAGGGGGTTTCTACGAGCAGTACTTC.